This T cell receptor (beta chain) was profiled in a study of regulatory T cells in long-lasting Graves disease. Specified time point: newly diagnosed GD, antithyroid drugs for less than 3 months. PBMC RNA served as the TCR library source. Study-level points and caveats: Patients with persistent disease showed a bias toward TRBV28, TRBJ1-2 and TRBJ2-5.

This clonotype was counted at least ten times. Its matching antigen is unknown. This CDR3 has 14 residues. The V end lost 4 bases, the J end lost 7 bases, and 17 bases lay between the germline ends. Sequencing libraries for TCR beta were prepared with iRepertoire HTBI primers and Arm-PCR of CDR3 regions. In TCRdb, the multiplex PCR reads were re-called with MiXCR into one record per CDR3 protein. Of 400,000 to 450,000 distinct CDR3 sequences in the sample, over 15% were seen once. This sample was shared with a second study, whose subject was T cells in Graves' hyperthyroidism and ophthalmopathy.

The TCR was taken from a woman younger than 45 with Graves disease. The gene calls are TRBV12-3 or TRBV12-4 and TRBJ2-7; D is ambiguous. Sample: peripheral blood mononuclear cells (PBMCs), taken at new diagnosis, from a patient treated with antithyroid drugs. CDR3 sequence (DNA): TGTGCCAGCAGTTCACCCGGACCGGCCGGTGAGCAGTACTTC. This encodes CASSSPGPAGEQYF.